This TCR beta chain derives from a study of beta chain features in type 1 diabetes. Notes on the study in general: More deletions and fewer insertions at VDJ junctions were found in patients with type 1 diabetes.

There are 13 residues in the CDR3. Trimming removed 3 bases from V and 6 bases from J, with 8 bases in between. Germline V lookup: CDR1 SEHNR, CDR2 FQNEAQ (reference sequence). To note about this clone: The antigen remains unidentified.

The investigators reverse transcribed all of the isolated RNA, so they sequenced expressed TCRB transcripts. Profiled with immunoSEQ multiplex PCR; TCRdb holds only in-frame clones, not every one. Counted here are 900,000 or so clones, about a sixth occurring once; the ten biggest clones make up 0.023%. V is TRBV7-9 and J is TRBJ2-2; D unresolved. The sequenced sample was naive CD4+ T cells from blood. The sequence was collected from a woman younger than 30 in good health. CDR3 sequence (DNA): TGTGCCAGCAGCTTCCTGGGGTCCGGGGAGCTGTTTTTT. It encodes CASSFLGSGELFF.